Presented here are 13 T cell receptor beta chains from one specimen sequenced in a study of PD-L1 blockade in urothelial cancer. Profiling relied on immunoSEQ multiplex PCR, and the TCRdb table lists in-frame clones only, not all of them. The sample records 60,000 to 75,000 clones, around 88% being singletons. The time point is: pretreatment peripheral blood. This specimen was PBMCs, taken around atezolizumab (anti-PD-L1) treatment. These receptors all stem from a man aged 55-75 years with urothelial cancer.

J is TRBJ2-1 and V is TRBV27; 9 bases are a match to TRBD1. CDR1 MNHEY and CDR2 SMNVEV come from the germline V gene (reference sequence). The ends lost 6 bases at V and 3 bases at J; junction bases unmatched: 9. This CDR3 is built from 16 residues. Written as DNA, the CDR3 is TGTGCCAGCAGCCTCCGGTGGGACAGGGACTACAATGAGCAGTTCTTC. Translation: CASSLRWDRDYNEQFF.

This CDR3 reads CASSFYRGTRDLGETQYF. CDR3 DNA sequence: TGTGCCAGCAGTTTTTATCGGGGGACCAGGGATTTAGGGGAGACCCAGTACTTC. V usage is TRBV28 and J usage is TRBJ2-5; D might be TRBD2 (6 bases). The CDR3 is 18 amino acids. The V and J ends lost 3 bases and 5 bases respectively, with 25 bases between them. Germline V gene data show CDR1 as MDHEN and CDR2 as SYDVKM.

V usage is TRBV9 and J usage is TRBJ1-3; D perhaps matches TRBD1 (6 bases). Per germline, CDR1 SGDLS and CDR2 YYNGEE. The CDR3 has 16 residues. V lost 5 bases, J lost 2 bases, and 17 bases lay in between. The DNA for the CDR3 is TGTGCCAGCAGTGGAGAGGGGACAATCCCTGGAAACACCATATATTTT. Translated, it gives CASSGEGTIPGNTIYF.

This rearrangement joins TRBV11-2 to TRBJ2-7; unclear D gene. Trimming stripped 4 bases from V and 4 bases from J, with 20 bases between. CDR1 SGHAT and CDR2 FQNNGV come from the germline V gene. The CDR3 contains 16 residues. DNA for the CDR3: TGTGCCAGCAGCTCAAGCGCGAAGGATTCCGATTACGAGCAGTACTTC. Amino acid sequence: CASSSSAKDSDYEQYF.

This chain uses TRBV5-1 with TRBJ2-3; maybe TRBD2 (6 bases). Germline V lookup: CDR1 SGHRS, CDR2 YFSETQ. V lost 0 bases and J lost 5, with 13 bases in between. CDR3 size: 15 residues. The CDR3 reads CASSLEAGSVDTQYF. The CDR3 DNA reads TGCGCCAGCAGCTTGGAGGCGGGGAGTGTAGATACGCAGTATTTT.

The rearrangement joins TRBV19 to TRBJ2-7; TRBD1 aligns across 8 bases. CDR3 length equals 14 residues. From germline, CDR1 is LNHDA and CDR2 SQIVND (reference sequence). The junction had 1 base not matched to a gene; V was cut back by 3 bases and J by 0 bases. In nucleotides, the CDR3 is TGTGCCAGTAGTATGACAGGGGACTCCTACGAGCAGTACTTC. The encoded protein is CASSMTGDSYEQYF. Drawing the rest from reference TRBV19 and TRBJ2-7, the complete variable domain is DGGITQSPKYLFRKEGQNVTLSCEQNLNHDAMYWYRQDPGQGLRLIYYSQIVNDFQKGDIAEGYSVSREKKESFPLTVTSAQKNPTAFYLCASSMTGDSYEQYFGPGTRLTVT.

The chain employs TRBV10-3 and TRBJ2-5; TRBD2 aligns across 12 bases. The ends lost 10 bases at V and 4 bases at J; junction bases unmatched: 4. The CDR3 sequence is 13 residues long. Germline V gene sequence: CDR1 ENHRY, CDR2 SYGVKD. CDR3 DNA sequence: TGTGCCACTAGCGGGGGGGCCGCAGAGACCCAGTACTTC. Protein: CATSGGAAETQYF.

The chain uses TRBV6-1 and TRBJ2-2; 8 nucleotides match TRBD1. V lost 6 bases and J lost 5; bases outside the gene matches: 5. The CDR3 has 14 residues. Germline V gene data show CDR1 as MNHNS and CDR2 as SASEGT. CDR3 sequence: CASRPQGATGELFF. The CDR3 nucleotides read TGTGCCAGCAGGCCTCAGGGGGCAACCGGGGAGCTGTTTTTT.

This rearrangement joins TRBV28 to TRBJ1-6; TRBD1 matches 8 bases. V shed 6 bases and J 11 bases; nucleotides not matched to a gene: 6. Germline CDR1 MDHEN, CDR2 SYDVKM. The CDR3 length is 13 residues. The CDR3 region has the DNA TGTGCCAGCAGCCCCGACAGGGGTGCACCCCTCCACTTT. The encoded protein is CASSPDRGAPLHF. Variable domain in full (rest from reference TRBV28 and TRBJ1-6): DVKVTQSSRYLVKRTGEKVFLECVQDMDHENMFWYRQDPGLGLRLIYFSYDVKMKEKGDIPEGYSVSREKKERFSLILESASTNQTSMYLCASSPDRGAPLHFGNGTRLTVT.

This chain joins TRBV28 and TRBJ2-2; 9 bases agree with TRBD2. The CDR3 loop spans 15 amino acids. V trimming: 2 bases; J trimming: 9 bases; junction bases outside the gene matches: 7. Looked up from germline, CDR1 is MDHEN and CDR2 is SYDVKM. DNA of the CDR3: TGTGCCAGCAGTTTAACGGCTAGCGGGGCTAGGGAGCTGTTTTTT. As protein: CASSLTASGARELFF.

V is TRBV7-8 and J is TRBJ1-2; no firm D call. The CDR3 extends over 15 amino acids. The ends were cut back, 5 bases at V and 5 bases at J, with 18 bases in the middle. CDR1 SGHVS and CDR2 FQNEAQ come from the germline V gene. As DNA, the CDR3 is TGTGCCAGCAGCCGAACAGAAGAACAAGTATATGGCTACACCTTC. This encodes CASSRTEEQVYGYTF. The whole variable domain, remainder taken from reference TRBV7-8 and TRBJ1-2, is GAGVSQSPRYKVAKRGQDVALRCDPISGHVSLFWYQQALGQGPEFLTYFQNEAQLDKSGLPSDRFFAERPEGSVSTLKIQRTQQEDSAVYLCASSRTEEQVYGYTFGSGTRLTVV.

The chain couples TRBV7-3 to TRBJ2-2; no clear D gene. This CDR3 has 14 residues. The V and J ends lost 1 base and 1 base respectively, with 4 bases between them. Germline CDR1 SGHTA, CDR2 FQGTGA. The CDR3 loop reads CASSLNGNTGELFF. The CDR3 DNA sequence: TGTGCCAGCAGCTTAAACGGGAACACCGGGGAGCTGTTTTTT. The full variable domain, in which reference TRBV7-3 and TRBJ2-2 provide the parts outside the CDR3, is GAGVSQTPSNKVTEKGKYVELRCDPISGHTALYWYRQSLGQGPEFLIYFQGTGAADDSGLPNDRFFAVRPEGSVSTLKIQRTERGDSAVYLCASSLNGNTGELFFGEGSRLTVL.

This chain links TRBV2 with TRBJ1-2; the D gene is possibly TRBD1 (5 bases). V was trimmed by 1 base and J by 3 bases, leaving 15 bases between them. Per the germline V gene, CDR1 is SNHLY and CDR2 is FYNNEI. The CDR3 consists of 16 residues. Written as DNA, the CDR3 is TGTGCCAGCAGTGAAGGAGGGGAGGGGTGGGACTATGGCTACACCTTC. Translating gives CASSEGGEGWDYGYTF.